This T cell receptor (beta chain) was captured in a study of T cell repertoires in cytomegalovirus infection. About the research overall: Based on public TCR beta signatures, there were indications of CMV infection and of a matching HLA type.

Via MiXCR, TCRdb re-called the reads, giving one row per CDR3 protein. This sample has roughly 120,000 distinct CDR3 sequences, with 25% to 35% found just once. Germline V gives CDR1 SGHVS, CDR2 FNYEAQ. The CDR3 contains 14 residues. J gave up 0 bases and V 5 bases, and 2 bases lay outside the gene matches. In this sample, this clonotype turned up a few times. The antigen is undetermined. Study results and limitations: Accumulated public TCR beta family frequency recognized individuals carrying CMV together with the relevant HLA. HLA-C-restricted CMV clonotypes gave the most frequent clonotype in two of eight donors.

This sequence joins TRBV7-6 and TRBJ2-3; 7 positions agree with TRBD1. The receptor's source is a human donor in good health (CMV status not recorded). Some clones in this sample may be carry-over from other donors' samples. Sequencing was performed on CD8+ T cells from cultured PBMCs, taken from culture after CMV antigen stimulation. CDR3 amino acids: CASSRDSSTDTQYF. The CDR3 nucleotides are TGTGCCAGCAGCCGGGACAGTAGCACAGATACGCAGTATTTT.